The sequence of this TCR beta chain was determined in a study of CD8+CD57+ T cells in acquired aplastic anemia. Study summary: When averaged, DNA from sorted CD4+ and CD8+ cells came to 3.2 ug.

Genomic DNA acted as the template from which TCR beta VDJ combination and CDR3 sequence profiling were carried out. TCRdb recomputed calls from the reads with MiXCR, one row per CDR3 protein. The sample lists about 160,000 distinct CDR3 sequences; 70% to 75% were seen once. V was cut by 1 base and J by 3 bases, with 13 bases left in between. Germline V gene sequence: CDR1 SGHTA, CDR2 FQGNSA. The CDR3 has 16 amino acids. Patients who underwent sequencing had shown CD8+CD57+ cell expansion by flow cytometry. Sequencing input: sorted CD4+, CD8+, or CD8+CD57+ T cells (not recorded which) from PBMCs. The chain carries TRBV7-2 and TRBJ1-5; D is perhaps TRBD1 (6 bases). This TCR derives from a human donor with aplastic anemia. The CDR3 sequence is CASSLDRDRANQPQHF. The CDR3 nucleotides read TGTGCCAGCAGCTTAGACAGGGATAGGGCCAATCAGCCCCAGCATTTT.